This is a list of T cell receptor beta chains from one sample in a study of OX40 agonist ivuxolimab in advanced cancers. Assay: immunoSEQ multiplex PCR; the TCRdb copy retains only in-frame clones and omits some. The data contain 60,000 to 70,000 clones, approximately 80% of them singletons. The sample in question was CD4+ or CD8+ T cells sorted from blood, obtained in a trial of the OX40 agonist ivuxolimab. These receptors were taken from an adult with an advanced solid tumor such as melanoma, head and neck, liver or kidney cancer. Each CDR3 is given with its conserved first and last residue. A D gene is named only where the DNA matches it firmly. A clone size is listed for some rows: how often the clone was seen (once, few, many), or a class if it is expanded.

cdr3_aa: CASSLVAREQFF; j_call: TRBJ2-1; clone_size: once; v_call: TRBV28; d_call: .
cdr3_aa: CASSEIPTGGNGQPQHF; j_call: TRBJ1-5; clone_size: .; v_call: TRBV6-1; d_call: TRBD1
cdr3_aa: CASSLVLAGKSEQYF; j_call: .; clone_size: .; v_call: TRBV7-9; d_call: .
cdr3_aa: CASSLGRAGEKLFF; j_call: TRBJ1-4; clone_size: .; v_call: TRBV5-4; d_call: .
cdr3_aa: CASSLVTGVYEKLFF; j_call: TRBJ1-4; clone_size: .; v_call: TRBV7-6; d_call: TRBD1
cdr3_aa: CASSIRRGAVSQETQYF; j_call: TRBJ2-5; clone_size: .; v_call: TRBV7-8; d_call: .
cdr3_aa: CSALWGRRGYTF; j_call: TRBJ1-2; clone_size: few; v_call: TRBV29-1; d_call: .
cdr3_aa: CASSIEPLGGNEQFF; j_call: TRBJ2-1; clone_size: .; v_call: TRBV11-2; d_call: .
cdr3_aa: CASSSPGHGYYEQYF; j_call: TRBJ2-7; clone_size: .; v_call: TRBV6-5; d_call: .
cdr3_aa: CASSPNPSTGSGTDTQYF; j_call: TRBJ2-3; clone_size: .; v_call: TRBV18; d_call: .
cdr3_aa: CASSGTGNREQYF; j_call: TRBJ2-7; clone_size: .; v_call: TRBV5-1; d_call: TRBD1
cdr3_aa: CASSRGQGYEQYF; j_call: TRBJ2-7; clone_size: once; v_call: TRBV7-7; d_call: TRBD1
cdr3_aa: CASSSLQVPKNIQYF; j_call: TRBJ2-4; clone_size: .; v_call: TRBV7-2; d_call: .
cdr3_aa: CASSVADTQETQYF; j_call: TRBJ2-5; clone_size: .; v_call: TRBV28; d_call: .
cdr3_aa: CASSYTRGASYGYTF; j_call: TRBJ1-2; clone_size: .; v_call: TRBV6-5; d_call: .
cdr3_aa: CASSQSPGWAGASDTQYF; j_call: TRBJ2-3; clone_size: .; v_call: TRBV4-1; d_call: TRBD2
cdr3_aa: CASEEGELFF; j_call: TRBJ2-2; clone_size: .; v_call: TRBV6-1; d_call: .
cdr3_aa: CASSLLPGTGEAFF; j_call: TRBJ1-1; clone_size: .; v_call: TRBV7-2; d_call: TRBD1
cdr3_aa: CASRGGAEETQYF; j_call: TRBJ2-5; clone_size: .; v_call: TRBV6-6; d_call: .
cdr3_aa: CASRLDVSSNQPQHF; j_call: TRBJ1-5; clone_size: once; v_call: TRBV2; d_call: .
cdr3_aa: CASSLDRTSGRNEQYF; j_call: TRBJ2-7; clone_size: .; v_call: TRBV7-2; d_call: TRBD2
cdr3_aa: CASAGQGGTGELFF; j_call: TRBJ2-2; clone_size: .; v_call: TRBV9; d_call: TRBD1
cdr3_aa: CASGPGLAGYNEQFF; j_call: TRBJ2-1; clone_size: .; v_call: TRBV11-2; d_call: TRBD2
cdr3_aa: CASSFNFQAQQFF; j_call: TRBJ2-1; clone_size: .; v_call: TRBV11-2; d_call: .
cdr3_aa: CASSDQGIGYGYTF; j_call: TRBJ1-2; clone_size: .; v_call: TRBV2; d_call: .
cdr3_aa: CASSRPGGVGYTF; j_call: TRBJ1-2; clone_size: .; v_call: TRBV4-2; d_call: .
cdr3_aa: CASSLQPGNTEAFF; j_call: TRBJ1-1; clone_size: .; v_call: TRBV5-1; d_call: .
cdr3_aa: CASGKGQGKIETQYF; j_call: TRBJ2-5; clone_size: .; v_call: TRBV12-5; d_call: TRBD1
cdr3_aa: CASSTPWTGDADTQYF; j_call: TRBJ2-3; clone_size: .; v_call: TRBV27; d_call: .
cdr3_aa: CASSIRGDLTQPQHF; j_call: TRBJ1-5; clone_size: .; v_call: TRBV19; d_call: .
cdr3_aa: CAWSAIGSDVYEQYF; j_call: TRBJ2-7; clone_size: .; v_call: TRBV30; d_call: .
cdr3_aa: CAISETGKLHEQYF; j_call: TRBJ2-7; clone_size: .; v_call: TRBV10-3; d_call: .
cdr3_aa: CASSSPGTSGRSYEQYF; j_call: TRBJ2-7; clone_size: .; v_call: TRBV28; d_call: TRBD2
cdr3_aa: CASSVGGDRRYNEQFF; j_call: TRBJ2-1; clone_size: .; v_call: TRBV7-8; d_call: .